The T cell receptor beta chain described here comes from a study of T cell responses to AZD1222 COVID-19 vaccine. This CDR3 region has 15 residues. V lost 4 bases to trimming and J lost 2 bases, with 16 bases between them. CDR1 and CDR2 (germline): SGHNT, YYREEE (reference sequence). The table came from immunoSEQ multiplex PCR; TCRdb's copy has only in-frame clones and leaves some out. The sample has approximately 110,000 clones, around 90% seen once. The material was peripheral blood, obtained on day 0 of AZD1222 vaccination. This sequence joins TRBV5-4 and TRBJ2-7; weak D call: TRBD1 (6 bases). This sequence originates from an adult in good health. CDR3: CASSQTGQGTYEQYF. CDR3 DNA: TGTGCCAGCAGCCAAACAGGGCAGGGAACCTACGAGCAGTACTTC.